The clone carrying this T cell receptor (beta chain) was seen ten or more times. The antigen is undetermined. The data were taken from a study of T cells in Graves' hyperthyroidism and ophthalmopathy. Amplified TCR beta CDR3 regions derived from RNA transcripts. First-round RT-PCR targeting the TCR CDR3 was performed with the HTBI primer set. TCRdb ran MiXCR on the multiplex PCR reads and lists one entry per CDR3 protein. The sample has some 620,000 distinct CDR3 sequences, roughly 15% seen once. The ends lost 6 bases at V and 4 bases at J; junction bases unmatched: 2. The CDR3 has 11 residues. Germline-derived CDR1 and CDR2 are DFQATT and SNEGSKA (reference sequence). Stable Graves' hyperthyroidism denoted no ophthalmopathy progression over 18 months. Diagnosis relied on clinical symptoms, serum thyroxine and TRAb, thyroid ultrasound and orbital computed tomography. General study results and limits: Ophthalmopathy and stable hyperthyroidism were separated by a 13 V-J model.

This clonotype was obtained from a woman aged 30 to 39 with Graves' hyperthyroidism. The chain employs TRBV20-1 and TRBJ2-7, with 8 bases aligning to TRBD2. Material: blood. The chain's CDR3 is CSAPGGYEQYF. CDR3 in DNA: TGCAGTGCGCCGGGAGGGTACGAGCAGTACTTC.